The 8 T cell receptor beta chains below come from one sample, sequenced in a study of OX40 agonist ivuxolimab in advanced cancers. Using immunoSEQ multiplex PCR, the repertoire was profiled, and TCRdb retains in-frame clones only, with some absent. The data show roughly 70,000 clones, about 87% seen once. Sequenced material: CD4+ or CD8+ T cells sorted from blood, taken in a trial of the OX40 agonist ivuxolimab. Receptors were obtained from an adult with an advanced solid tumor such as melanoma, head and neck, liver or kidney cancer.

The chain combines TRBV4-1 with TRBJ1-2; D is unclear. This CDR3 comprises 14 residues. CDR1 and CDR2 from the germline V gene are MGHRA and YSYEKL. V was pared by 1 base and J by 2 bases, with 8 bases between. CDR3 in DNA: TGCGCCAGCAGCCAAGTTTCGGAGAACTATGGCTACACCTTC. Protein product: CASSQVSENYGYTF.

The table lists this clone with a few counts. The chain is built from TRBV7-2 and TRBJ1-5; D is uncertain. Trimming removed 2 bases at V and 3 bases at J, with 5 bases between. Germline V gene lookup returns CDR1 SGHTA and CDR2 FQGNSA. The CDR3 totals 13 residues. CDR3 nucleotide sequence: TGTGCCAGCAGCTTAAAGCACAATCAGCCCCAGCATTTT. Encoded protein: CASSLKHNQPQHF. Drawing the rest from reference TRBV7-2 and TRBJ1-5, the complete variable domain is GAGVSQSPSNKVTEKGKDVELRCDPISGHTALYWYRQSLGQGLEFLIYFQGNSAPDKSGLPSDRFSAERTGGSVSTLTIQRTQQEDSAVYLCASSLKHNQPQHFGDGTRLSIL.

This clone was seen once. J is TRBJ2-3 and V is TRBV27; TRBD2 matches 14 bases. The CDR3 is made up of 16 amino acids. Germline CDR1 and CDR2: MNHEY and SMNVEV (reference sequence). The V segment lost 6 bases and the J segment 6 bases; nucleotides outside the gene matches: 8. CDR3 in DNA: TGTGCCAGCAGGGGGACTAGCGGGAGACTTTCGGATACGCAGTATTTT. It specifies CASRGTSGRLSDTQYF.

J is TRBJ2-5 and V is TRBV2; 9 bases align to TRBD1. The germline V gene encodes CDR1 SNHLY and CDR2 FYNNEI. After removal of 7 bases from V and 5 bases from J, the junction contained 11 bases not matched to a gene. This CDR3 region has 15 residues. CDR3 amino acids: CASTQQGALGETQYF. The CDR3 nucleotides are TGTGCCAGCACCCAACAGGGGGCACTCGGGGAGACCCAGTACTTC.

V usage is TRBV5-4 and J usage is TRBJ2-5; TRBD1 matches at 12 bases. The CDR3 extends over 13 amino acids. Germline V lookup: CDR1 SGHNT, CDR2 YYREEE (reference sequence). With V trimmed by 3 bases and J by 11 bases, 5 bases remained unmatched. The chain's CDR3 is CASSWDRGPRQYF. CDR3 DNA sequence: TGTGCCAGCAGCTGGGACAGGGGGCCCCGGCAGTACTTC.

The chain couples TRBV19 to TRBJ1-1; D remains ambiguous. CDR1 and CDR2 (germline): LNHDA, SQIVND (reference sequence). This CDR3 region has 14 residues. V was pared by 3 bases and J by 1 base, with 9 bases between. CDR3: CASSIYGPNTEAFF. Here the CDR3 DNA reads TGTGCCAGTAGTATCTACGGCCCGAACACTGAAGCTTTCTTT.

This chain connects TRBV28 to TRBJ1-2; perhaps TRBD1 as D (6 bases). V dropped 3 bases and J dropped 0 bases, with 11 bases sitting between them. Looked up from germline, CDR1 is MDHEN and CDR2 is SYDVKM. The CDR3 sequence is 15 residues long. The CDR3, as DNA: TGTGCCAGCAGTTTGGGGGCGTTACCTAACTATGGCTACACCTTC. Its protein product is CASSLGALPNYGYTF.

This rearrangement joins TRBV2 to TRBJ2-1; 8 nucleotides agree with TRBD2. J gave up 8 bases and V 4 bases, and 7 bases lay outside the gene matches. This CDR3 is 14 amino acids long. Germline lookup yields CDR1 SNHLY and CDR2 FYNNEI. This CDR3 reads CASSVPAGVHEQFF. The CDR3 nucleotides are TGTGCCAGCAGTGTACCAGCGGGAGTCCATGAGCAGTTCTTC.